Shown below are 21 T cell receptor beta chains from a single sample sequenced in a study of blood T cells in healthy people across ages. A sample-barcoded 5' primer and a J-beta primer mix were used in a second PCR of roughly 7 to 11 cycles. TCRdb re-called the 5' RACE reads with MiXCR, one entry per CDR3 protein. The table shows over 500,000 distinct CDR3 sequences, with about 29% occurring only once. This sample was shared with a second study, whose subject was T cells of mothers and their children.

The sequencing sample was made of blood. The receptors come from a boy aged 2 to 10 in good health.

This clonotype was observed at least ten times. The chain has TRBV12-3 or TRBV12-4 and TRBJ1-1, with TRBD1 as a possible D gene (5 bases). The CDR3 is 13 residues long. Trimming removed 10 bases at V and 4 bases at J, with 16 bases between. The CDR3 region is CATPGVGSTEAFF. Here the CDR3 DNA reads TGTGCCACCCCGGGGGTGGGATCCACTGAAGCTTTCTTT.

The table lists this clonotype with a few counts. This sequence joins TRBV6-5 and TRBJ2-7; possibly TRBD1 or TRBD2 for D (5 bases each). The V and J ends lost 5 bases and 2 bases respectively, with 13 bases between them. The CDR3 consists of 14 residues. Per germline, CDR1 MNHEY and CDR2 SVGAGI. The CDR3 DNA follows: TGTGCCAGCAGTCGAGGGGACGGTACCTACGAGCAGTACTTC. It yields the protein CASSRGDGTYEQYF.

This clonotype was picked up a small number of times. This chain joins TRBV4-1 and TRBJ2-6; D gene ambiguous. The CDR3 runs to 16 residues. The germline gives CDR1 MGHRA, CDR2 YSYEKL. Trimming shortened V by 0 bases and J by 0 bases, and 6 bases separated the two germline ends. For the CDR3, the DNA is TGCGCCAGCAGCCAAGATTTGGGCTCTGGGGCCAACGTCCTGACTTTC. Translating gives CASSQDLGSGANVLTF.

This clonotype was found a few times. The chain joins TRBV4-2 to TRBJ2-4; D might be TRBD2 (5 bases). Germline V lookup: CDR1 LGHNA, CDR2 YNFKEQ. V shed 0 bases and J shed 2 bases, with 17 bases lying between them. This CDR3 has 18 amino acids. In DNA form, the CDR3 reads TGTGCCAGCAGCCAAGAAACAAAGTCTAGCACGACCAAAAACATTCAGTACTTC. Translating gives CASSQETKSSTTKNIQYF.

The sample holds a few counts of this clonotype. The chain recombines TRBV11-2 with TRBJ2-4, with a weak D call TRBD2 (6 bases). V lost 2 bases and J 15 bases, leaving 20 bases between the germline ends. CDR3 length: 14 residues. Per the germline V gene, CDR1 is SGHAT and CDR2 is FQNNGV. CDR3 region: CASSLPRGTNRLYF. Written as DNA, the CDR3 is TGTGCCAGCAGCTTACCCCGGGGGACGAATCGGTTGTACTTC.

The chain has TRBV5-1 and TRBJ2-7, with 8 bases lining up with TRBD1. Germline CDR1 and CDR2: SGHRS and YFSETQ. The CDR3 runs 14 residues. The V and J ends lost 3 bases and 4 bases, in that order; junction bases with no gene match: 6. In DNA, the CDR3 is TGCGCCAGCAGCTCCAGACAGGGGCCATACGAGCAGTACTTC. As protein: CASSSRQGPYEQYF.

This chain joins TRBV27 and TRBJ2-5; TRBD2 agrees at 13 bases. The DNA end favors TRBJ2-1, so the J call may be wrong. This CDR3 comprises 16 residues. CDR1 MNHEY and CDR2 SMNVEV come from the germline V gene (reference sequence). The CDR3 protein is CASSWRLAGGYNEQFF. DNA for the CDR3: TGTGCCAGCAGTTGGAGACTAGCGGGAGGTTACAATGAGCAGTTCTTC.

V usage is TRBV19 and J usage is TRBJ2-4; TRBD2 aligns across 7 bases. In germline, CDR1 is LNHDA, CDR2 SQIVND (reference sequence). There are 13 residues in the CDR3. V dropped 4 bases and J dropped 3; count of bases not matched to a gene: 0. In nucleotides, the CDR3 is TGTGCCAGTAGTAGGGACTACAAAAACATTCAGTACTTC. Translated, it gives CASSRDYKNIQYF.

This clonotype turned up a few times. The chain couples TRBV2 to TRBJ2-3; no reliable D call. Trimming stripped 4 bases from V and 0 bases from J, with 11 bases between. The CDR3 sequence is 15 residues long. CDR1 is SNHLY, CDR2 FYNNEI, per germline. CDR3 amino acids: CASSGSLSSTDTQYF. CDR3 bases: TGTGCCAGCAGTGGTTCTCTGTCTAGCACAGATACGCAGTATTTT.

The chain links TRBV6-1 to TRBJ2-5, with D possibly called TRBD1 or TRBD2 (7 bases each). Germline CDR1 reads MNHNS; CDR2 reads SASEGT. V was cut by 5 bases and J by 3 bases, with 16 bases left in between. The CDR3 is 15 amino acids. The CDR3 sequence is CASSPRGGGEETQYF. In nucleotides, the CDR3 is TGTGCCAGCAGTCCCAGGGGGGGTGGTGAAGAGACCCAGTACTTC.

This chain connects TRBV5-1 to TRBJ2-4, with TRBD2 matching 7 bases. Trimming took 6 bases from V and 1 from J; bases not matched to a gene: 7. Germline assignment: CDR1 SGHRS and CDR2 YFSETQ. This CDR3 contains 15 residues. Here the CDR3 DNA reads TGCGCCAGCACCCTGGGGGGGACCGCCAAAAACATTCAGTACTTC. This sequence encodes CASTLGGTAKNIQYF.

The chain joins TRBV9 to TRBJ1-2; the D is unclear. V dropped 0 bases and J dropped 2 bases, with 8 bases sitting between them. The CDR3 is 14 amino acids. Germline V CDR1 and CDR2: SGDLS, YYNGEE. The CDR3 region has the DNA TGTGCCAGCAGCGTAGATTCGGAAAACTATGGCTACACCTTC. It codes for CASSVDSENYGYTF.

This clonotype has a handful of counts. The chain combines TRBV10-3 with TRBJ2-6; D remains unclear. Per the germline V gene, CDR1 is ENHRY and CDR2 is SYGVKD. The V and J ends lost 10 bases and 2 bases respectively, with 9 bases between them. The CDR3 covers 13 residues. CDR3 sequence (DNA): TGTGCCACCGACACGACTGGGGCCAACGTCCTGACTTTC. Translation: CATDTTGANVLTF.

This clonotype was picked up a small number of times. This chain connects TRBV27 to TRBJ2-3; the match to TRBD2 covers 12 bases. J gave up 2 bases and V 0 bases, and 9 bases lay outside the gene matches. CDR3 size: 19 residues. The V gene's germline CDR1 is MNHEY and CDR2 SMNVEV (reference sequence). CDR3 loop: CASSLSPPTSGGHTDTQYF. CDR3 coding DNA: TGTGCCAGCAGTTTATCCCCCCCAACTAGCGGGGGGCACACAGATACGCAGTATTTT.

The gene calls are TRBV7-6 and TRBJ2-3; TRBD2 matches 7 bases. Germline CDR1 reads SGHVS; CDR2 reads FNYEAQ. The junction had 12 bases not matched to a gene; V was cut back by 4 bases and J by 2 bases. The CDR3 is 17 amino acids. CDR3 bases: TGTGCCAGCAGCTCAGCATCCGGGACTACGTCCACAGATACGCAGTATTTT. This sequence encodes CASSSASGTTSTDTQYF.

This clonotype was seen only a few times. The chain uses TRBV10-3 and TRBJ2-5; 11 bases agree with TRBD1. Germline V gene sequence: CDR1 ENHRY, CDR2 SYGVKD. There are 18 residues in the CDR3. The V gene end was trimmed by 4 bases and the J gene end by 0 bases; junction bases not matched to a gene: 10. Written as DNA, the CDR3 is TGTGCCATCAGTGGATCGGGACAGGGGGACGGGTACCAAGAGACCCAGTACTTC. Translating it yields CAISGSGQGDGYQETQYF.

V is TRBV11-2 and J is TRBJ2-2; TRBD1 is a possible D gene (6 bases). The CDR3 totals 17 residues. Per the germline V gene, CDR1 is SGHAT and CDR2 is FQNNGV. The V and J ends lost 3 bases and 3 bases respectively, with 17 bases between them. The CDR3 coding sequence is TGTGCCAGCAGCTTTGGGGGTGAGGCAGGGGACACCGGGGAGCTGTTTTTT. It translates to CASSFGGEAGDTGELFF.

This clonotype was observed at least ten times. In DNA, the CDR3 is TGTGCCAGCAGGGGGGGGAGGGAAGCCTACAATGAGCAGTTCTTC. It specifies CASRGGREAYNEQFF. The gene calls are TRBV6-6 and TRBJ2-1, with 7 bases identical to TRBD2. The CDR3 length is 15 residues. V was clipped by 6 bases and J by 2 bases; unmatched bases: 7. CDR1 is MNHNY, CDR2 SVGAGI, per germline (reference sequence).

This clonotype appeared many times. The DNA for the CDR3 is TGTGCCAGCAACCCACAGGGGCGAAGCACTGAAGCTTTCTTT. Protein sequence: CASNPQGRSTEAFF. This chain links TRBV12-3 or TRBV12-4 with TRBJ1-1; 7 bases agree with TRBD1. V lost 7 bases and J lost 4; bases outside the gene matches: 9. This CDR3 region has 14 residues.

The V and J genes are TRBV6-1 and TRBJ2-1; D remains ambiguous. Germline V CDR1 and CDR2: MNHNS, SASEGT. The CDR3 is made up of 18 amino acids. Trimming left V 5 bases short and J 6 bases short, with 26 bases between. The CDR3 region is CASSPEWVARAFANEQFF. CDR3 bases: TGTGCCAGCAGTCCCGAATGGGTCGCTAGGGCATTCGCCAATGAGCAGTTCTTC.

The genes are TRBV7-9 and TRBJ1-2, with D unclear. Trimming left V 3 bases short and J 4 bases short, with 12 bases between. This CDR3 comprises 14 residues. CDR1 is SEHNR and CDR2 is FQNEAQ in the germline V gene (reference sequence). The CDR3 sequence: CASSFQTETYGYTF. The CDR3 DNA reads TGTGCCAGCAGCTTCCAGACGGAGACCTATGGCTACACCTTC.